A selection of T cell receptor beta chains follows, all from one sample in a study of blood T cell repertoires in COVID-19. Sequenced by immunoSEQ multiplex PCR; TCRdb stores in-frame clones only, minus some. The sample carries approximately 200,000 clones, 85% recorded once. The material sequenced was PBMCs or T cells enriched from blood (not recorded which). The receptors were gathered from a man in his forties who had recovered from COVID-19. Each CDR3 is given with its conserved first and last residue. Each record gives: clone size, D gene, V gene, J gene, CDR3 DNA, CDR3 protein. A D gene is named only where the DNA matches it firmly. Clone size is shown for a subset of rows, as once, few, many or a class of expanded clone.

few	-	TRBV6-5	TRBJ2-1	TGTGCCAGCAGTCTAGGCAACAATGAGCAGTTCTTC	CASSLGNNEQFF
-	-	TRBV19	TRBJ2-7	TGTGCCAGTAATGAACAGGGCTCCTACGAGCAGTACTTC	CASNEQGSYEQYF
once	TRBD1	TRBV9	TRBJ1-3	TGTGCCAGCAGCACGGGACAGAGCTCTGGAAACACCATATATTTT	CASSTGQSSGNTIYF
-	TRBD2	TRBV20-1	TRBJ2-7	TGCAGTGCTAGTGAAATAGCGGGAGAAGCCTACGAGCAGTACTTC	CSASEIAGEAYEQYF
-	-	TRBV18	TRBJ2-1	TGTGCCAGCTCACCATCGAGTTTAGAGCAGTTCTTC	CASSPSSLEQFF
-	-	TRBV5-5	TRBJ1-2	TGTGCCAGCAGCTTGTTTGGGAGTGGCTACACCTTC	CASSLFGSGYTF
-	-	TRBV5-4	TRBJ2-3	TGTGCCAGCAGTTCCGCAGTCCAGGGAACTAATACGCAGTATTTT	CASSSAVQGTNTQYF
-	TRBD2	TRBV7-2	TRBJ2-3	TGTGCCAGCAGAAGGACTAGCGACACAGATACGCAGTATTTT	CASRRTSDTDTQYF
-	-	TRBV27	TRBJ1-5	TGTGCCAGCAGTTCCGAGGGACTCAATCAGCCCCAGCATTTT	CASSSEGLNQPQHF
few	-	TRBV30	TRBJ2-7	TGTGCCTGGAGTGTACTTCGGAGGCACCTGGCCTACGAGCAGTACTTC	CAWSVLRRHLAYEQYF
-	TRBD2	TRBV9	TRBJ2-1	TGTGCCAGCAGCCTCCTAAGCGGGAGCACCTACAATGAGCAGTTCTTC	CASSLLSGSTYNEQFF
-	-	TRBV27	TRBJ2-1	TGTGCCAGCAGCTACTCTAGTCGACCCGGGGAGGAGCAGTTCTTC	CASSYSSRPGEEQFF
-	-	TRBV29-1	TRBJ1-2	TGCAGCGTTGAAAGGGGCCGCAGGGGCTACACCTTC	CSVERGRRGYTF
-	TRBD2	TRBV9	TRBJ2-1	TGTGCCAGCAGCGTCGGACTAGCGGCCTACAATGAGCAGTTCTTC	CASSVGLAAYNEQFF
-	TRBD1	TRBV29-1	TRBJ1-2	TGCAGCGTAGGGGACAGGGGTTGGGGCTACACCTTC	CSVGDRGWGYTF
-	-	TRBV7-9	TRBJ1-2	TGTGCCAGTTCTCGGGGGGATGGCTACACCTTC	CASSRGDGYTF
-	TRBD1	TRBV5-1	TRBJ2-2	TGCGCCAGCAGCTTAGGTTCGGGACAGGGTTTCCCCGGGGAGCTGTTTTTT	CASSLGSGQGFPGELFF
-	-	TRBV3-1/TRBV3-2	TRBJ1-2	TGTGCCAGCAGCCATAACCCGGCCGCCGACGTCAGGTATGGCTACACCTTC	CASSHNPAADVRYGYTF
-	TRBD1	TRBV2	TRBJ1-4	TGTGCCAGCAGTGAAACAGGGGTAACTAATGAAAAACTGTTTTTT	CASSETGVTNEKLFF
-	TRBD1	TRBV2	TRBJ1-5	TGTGCCAGCAGTGAATGGGACAGGGCTGATCAGCCCCAGCATTTT	CASSEWDRADQPQHF
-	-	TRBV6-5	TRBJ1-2	TGTGCCAGCAATCCCTCCGCGGGGCAGGCATATGGCTACACCTTC	CASNPSAGQAYGYTF
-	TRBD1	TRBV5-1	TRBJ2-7	TGCGCCAGCAGCCTGAATCGACAGGGGGGGAACTACGAGCAGTACTTC	CASSLNRQGGNYEQYF
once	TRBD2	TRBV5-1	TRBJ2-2	TGCGCCAGCGGACTAGCGGGAGTAACCGGGGAGCTGTTTTTT	CASGLAGVTGELFF
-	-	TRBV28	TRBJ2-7	TGTGCCAGCAGTACCCCTGAGGAGATCTACGAGCAGTACTTC	CASSTPEEIYEQYF
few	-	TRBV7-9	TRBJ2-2	TGTGCCAGCAGCTCTTACGGGGGTCTTAACACCGGGGAGCTGTTTTTT	CASSSYGGLNTGELFF
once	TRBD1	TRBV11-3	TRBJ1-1	TGTGCCAGCAGCCGGCCTCCGGGACAGGGACGTAACACTGAAGCTTTCTTT	CASSRPPGQGRNTEAFF
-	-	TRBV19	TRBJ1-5	TGTGCCAGTAGTATTGCAGGGGCGCATTTCAATCAGCCCCAGCATTTT	CASSIAGAHFNQPQHF
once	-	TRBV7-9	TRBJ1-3	TGTGCCAGCAGAGAGGAAGCTGGAAACACCATATATTTT	CASREEAGNTIYF
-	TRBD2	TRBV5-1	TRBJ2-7	TGCGCCAGCAGCGCCCGGGACTATCTATCCTACGAGCAGTACTTC	CASSARDYLSYEQYF
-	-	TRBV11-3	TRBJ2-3	TGTGCCAGCAGCCAGACTGTGCGGGAAGGGGGCACAGATACGCAGTATTTT	CASSQTVREGGTDTQYF
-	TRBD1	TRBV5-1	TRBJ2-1	TGCGCCAGCAGCTTGGGACAGGGCGGCTCCTACAATGAGCAGTTCTTC	CASSLGQGGSYNEQFF
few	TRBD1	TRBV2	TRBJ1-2	TGTGCCAGCAGTCGACAGGGAGAAGGCTACACCTTC	CASSRQGEGYTF
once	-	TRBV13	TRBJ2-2	TGTGCCAGCAGTTCACGACAGGCCGTTAACACCGGGGAGCTGTTTTTT	CASSSRQAVNTGELFF
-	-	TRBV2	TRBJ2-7	TGTGCCAGCAGGAGGGCGGGGCTGGAATACTTC	CASRRAGLEYF
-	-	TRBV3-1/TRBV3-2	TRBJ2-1	TGTGCCAGCAGTCGACAGGACACTGAGCAGTTCTTC	CASSRQDTEQFF
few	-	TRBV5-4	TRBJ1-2	TGTGCCAGCAGCTTGGAGAGATATGGCTACACCTTC	CASSLERYGYTF